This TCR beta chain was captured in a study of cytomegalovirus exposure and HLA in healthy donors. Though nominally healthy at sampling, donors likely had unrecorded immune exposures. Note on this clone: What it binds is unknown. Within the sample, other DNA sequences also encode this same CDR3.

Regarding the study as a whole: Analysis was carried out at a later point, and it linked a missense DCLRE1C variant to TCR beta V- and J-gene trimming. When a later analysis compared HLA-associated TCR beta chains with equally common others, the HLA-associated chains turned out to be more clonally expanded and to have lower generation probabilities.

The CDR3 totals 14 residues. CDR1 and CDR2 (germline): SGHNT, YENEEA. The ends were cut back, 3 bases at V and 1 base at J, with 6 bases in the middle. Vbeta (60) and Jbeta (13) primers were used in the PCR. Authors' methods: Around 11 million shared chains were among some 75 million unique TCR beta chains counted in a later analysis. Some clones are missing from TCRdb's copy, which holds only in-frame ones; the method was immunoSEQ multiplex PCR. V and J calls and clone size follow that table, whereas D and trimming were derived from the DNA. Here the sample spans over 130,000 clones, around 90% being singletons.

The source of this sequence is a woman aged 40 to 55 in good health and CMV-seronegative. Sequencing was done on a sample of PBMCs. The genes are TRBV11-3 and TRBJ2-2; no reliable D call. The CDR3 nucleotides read TGTGCCAGCAGCTTGAGGCGGAACACCGGGGAGCTGTTTTTT. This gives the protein CASSLRRNTGELFF.